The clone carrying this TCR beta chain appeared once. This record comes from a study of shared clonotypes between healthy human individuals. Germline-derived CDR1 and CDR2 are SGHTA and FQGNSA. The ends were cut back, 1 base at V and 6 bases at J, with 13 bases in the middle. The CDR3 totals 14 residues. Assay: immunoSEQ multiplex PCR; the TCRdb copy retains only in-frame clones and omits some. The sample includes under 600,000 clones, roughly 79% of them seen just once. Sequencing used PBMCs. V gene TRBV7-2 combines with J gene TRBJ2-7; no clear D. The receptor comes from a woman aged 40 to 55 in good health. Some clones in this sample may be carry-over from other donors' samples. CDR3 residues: CASSLDSHLREQYF. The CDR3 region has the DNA TGTGCCAGCAGCTTAGATAGCCACTTGCGCGAGCAGTACTTC. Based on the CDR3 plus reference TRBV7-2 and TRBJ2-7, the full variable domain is GAGVSQSPSNKVTEKGKDVELRCDPISGHTALYWYRQSLGQGLEFLIYFQGNSAPDKSGLPSDRFSAERTGGSVSTLTIQRTQQEDSAVYLCASSLDSHLREQYFGPGTRLTVT.